One sample yielded the 14 T cell receptor beta chains listed below, sequenced in a study of blood T cell repertoires in COVID-19. Method: immunoSEQ multiplex PCR; TCRdb's copy keeps in-frame clones and lacks some. The sample includes fewer than 200,000 clones, 81% of them seen just once. Sequenced material: peripheral blood. These receptors all stem from a woman in her thirties or forties with COVID-19, enrolled during active disease.

The chain is built from TRBV29-1 and TRBJ2-1, with 7 bases matching TRBD2. This CDR3 has 14 residues. The germline V gene has CDR1 SQVTM and CDR2 ANQGSEA. V was clipped by 4 bases and J by 3 bases; unmatched bases: 6. As DNA, the CDR3 is TGCAGCGTTGCCGTGAAGCGGGACTACAATGAGCAGTTCTTC. Protein product: CSVAVKRDYNEQFF.

This clone was observed a handful of times. The J gene is TRBJ1-3, the V gene TRBV28; D may be TRBD1 (5 bases). The CDR3 runs 14 residues. V lost 8 bases and J lost 0, with 11 bases in between. Germline V gene sequence: CDR1 MDHEN, CDR2 SYDVKM. The CDR3 sequence: CASYRRGSGNTIYF. The CDR3 DNA sequence: TGTGCCAGCTACCGGAGGGGCTCTGGAAACACCATATATTTT.

The V call is TRBV28, the J call TRBJ2-7; TRBD1 agrees at 7 bases. The J segment lost 1 base and the V segment lost 5 bases, leaving 14 bases of the junction unmatched. The CDR3 has 17 amino acids. Germline CDR1 MDHEN, CDR2 SYDVKM. CDR3 nucleotides: TGTGCCAGCAGTCTAACTACAGATCAGACAGGGTCCTACGAGCAGTACTTC. It is translated as CASSLTTDQTGSYEQYF.

The chain has TRBV6-5 and TRBJ2-7, with 9 bases matching TRBD1. The CDR3 sequence is 13 residues long. Germline V lookup: CDR1 MNHEY, CDR2 SVGAGI. V trimming: 6 bases; J trimming: 4 bases; junction bases outside the gene matches: 4. The CDR3 sequence is CASSRTGDYEQYF. CDR3 DNA: TGTGCCAGCAGCCGGACAGGGGATTACGAGCAGTACTTC.

The chain combines TRBV2 with TRBJ2-5; possibly TRBD1 for D (6 bases). The CDR3 contains 15 residues. Between the trimmed V and J ends, which lost 10 bases and 4 bases, there was a span of 22 bases. CDR1 and CDR2 (germline): SNHLY, FYNNEI. DNA for the CDR3: TGTGCCAACAGGGCTCAGGGGAGTTTGGGAGAGACCCAGTACTTC. Its protein product is CANRAQGSLGETQYF. Full variable domain (missing parts from reference TRBV2 and TRBJ2-5): EPEVTQTPSHQVTQMGQEVILRCVPISNHLYFYWYRQILGQKVEFLVSFYNNEISEKSEIFDDQFSVERPDGSNFTLKIRSTKLEDSAMYFCANRAQGSLGETQYFGPGTRLLVL.

This CDR3 is CASSPRNSNSPLHF. The CDR3 nucleotides read TGTGCCAGCAGCCCCCGGAACAGCAATTCACCCCTCCACTTT. The chain employs TRBV7-9 and TRBJ1-6; unclear D gene. Germline CDR1 is SEHNR and CDR2 is FQNEAQ (reference sequence). The CDR3 is made up of 14 amino acids. Trimming took 5 bases from V and 7 from J, leaving 12 bases between them.

The chain links TRBV5-6 to TRBJ2-1, with no clear D. V lost 2 bases and J lost 7, with 4 bases in between. Germline-derived CDR1 and CDR2 are SGHDT and YYEEEE. This CDR3 spans 11 amino acids. This chain's CDR3 is CASSFGNEQFF. DNA for the CDR3: TGTGCCAGCAGCTTCGGTAATGAGCAGTTCTTC.

The chain uses TRBV19 and TRBJ1-2, with 8 bases identical to TRBD1. This CDR3 has 15 amino acids. Germline CDR1 and CDR2: LNHDA and SQIVND (reference sequence). V was clipped by 1 base and J by 2 bases; unmatched bases: 3. The CDR3 DNA reads TGTGCCAGTAGTATAGGGGGACAGGCAAACTATGGCTACACCTTC. It encodes CASSIGGQANYGYTF.

V gene TRBV5-4 combines with J gene TRBJ1-2; 10 bases are shared with TRBD1. V dropped 4 bases and J dropped 8; count of bases not matched to a gene: 8. Germline V gene lookup returns CDR1 SGHNT and CDR2 YYREEE (reference sequence). The CDR3 runs 14 residues. The CDR3 sequence: CASSRDRGRYGYTF. The CDR3 nucleotides are TGTGCCAGCAGCCGGGACAGGGGCAGGTACGGCTACACCTTC.

The chain links TRBV5-4 to TRBJ2-1; D possibly corresponds to TRBD2 (7 bases). Trimming stripped 0 bases from V and 5 bases from J, with 12 bases between. The CDR3 sequence is 15 residues long. Germline CDR1 SGHNT, CDR2 YYREEE (reference sequence). The CDR3 spells CASSLAEGGNNEQFF. CDR3 nucleotides: TGTGCCAGCAGCTTGGCCGAGGGGGGGAACAATGAGCAGTTCTTC.

The gene calls are TRBV18 and TRBJ2-1; perhaps TRBD2 as D (6 bases). Trimming removed 4 bases at V and 4 bases at J, with 8 bases between. The germline V gene has CDR1 KGHSH and CDR2 LQKENI. The CDR3 consists of 13 residues. CDR3 DNA: TGTGCCAGCTCACAAGGGACTTACAATGAGCAGTTCTTC. Its protein is CASSQGTYNEQFF.

The gene calls are TRBV30 and TRBJ1-1; D unclear. This CDR3 spans 13 amino acids. Germline V lookup: CDR1 GTSNPN, CDR2 SVGIG (reference sequence). The V end lost 0 bases, the J end lost 1 base, and 6 bases lay between the germline ends. The CDR3 DNA reads as TGTGCCTGGAGTGTACAGCCGAACACTGAAGCTTTCTTT. It specifies CAWSVQPNTEAFF. The full variable domain, with the rest looked up from reference TRBV30 and TRBJ1-1, is SQTIHQWPATLVQPVGSPLSLECTVEGTSNPNLYWYRQAAGRGLQLLFYSVGIGQISSEVPQNLSASRPQDRQFILSSKKLLLSDSGFYLCAWSVQPNTEAFFGQGTRLTVV.

The chain employs TRBV7-6 and TRBJ2-1; tentatively, D is TRBD2 (5 bases). This CDR3 is 16 amino acids long. V lost 5 bases, J lost 6 bases, and 20 bases lay in between. Germline CDR1 reads SGHVS; CDR2 reads FNYEAQ. The CDR3 is CASSPRESGNRNEQFF. The CDR3 DNA is TGTGCCAGCAGCCCAAGAGAAAGCGGAAATCGCAATGAGCAGTTCTTC.

In this sample, this clone turned up a few times. V is TRBV7-8 and J is TRBJ2-1, with no clear D. The CDR3 runs to 14 residues. With 5 bases removed from V and 4 bases from J, the gap between germline ends came to 12 bases. CDR1 and CDR2 (germline): SGHVS, FQNEAQ. The CDR3 loop is CASSLLIVYNEQFF. Written as DNA, the CDR3 is TGTGCCAGCAGCCTACTAATCGTTTACAATGAGCAGTTCTTC.